Here is one TCR beta chain with its context. The CDR3 does not end in the conserved phenylalanine or tryptophan, so this is likely a read error. The data belong to a study of regulatory T cells in long-lasting Graves disease. Germline CDR1 is LNHDA and CDR2 is SQIVND (reference sequence). The CDR3 is 15 amino acids. Trimming at V came to 0 bases and at J to 5 bases, leaving 6 bases not matched to a gene. Time point specified: newly diagnosed GD, antithyroid drugs for less than 3 months. From RNA extracted from PBMCs, the TCR library was made. Sequencing libraries for TCR beta were prepared with iRepertoire HTBI primers and Arm-PCR of CDR3 regions. TCRdb fed the multiplex PCR reads into MiXCR, producing one record per CDR3 protein. In the table there are roughly 500,000 distinct CDR3 sequences, about 13% of which are singletons. This sample was shared with a second study, whose subject was T cells in Graves' hyperthyroidism and ophthalmopathy.

The sequences come from peripheral blood mononuclear cells (PBMCs), collected at new diagnosis, from a patient treated with antithyroid drugs. The chain has TRBV19 and TRBJ1-1; 7 bases agree with TRBD1. The receptor was isolated from a man under 40 with Graves disease. The CDR3 DNA is TGTGCCAGTAGTATAGATCCAGGGGGGAAGACTGAAGCTTTCATT. Residues: CASSIDPGGKTEAFI.